This T cell receptor beta chain derives from a study of cytomegalovirus exposure and HLA in healthy donors. The V gene end was trimmed by 6 bases and the J gene end by 0 bases; junction bases not matched to a gene: 5. This CDR3 spans 15 amino acids. Germline V gene sequence: CDR1 LNHNV, CDR2 YYDKDF (reference sequence). It was with 60 Vbeta and 13 Jbeta primers that the PCR ran. TCRdb's table, derived via immunoSEQ multiplex PCR, lists solely in-frame clones and lacks some. Counted here are about 150,000 clones, 60% to 85% occurring once; the ten biggest clones make up about 5.9%. This chain joins TRBV15 and TRBJ2-7; 10 bases fit TRBD2. The sequence derives from a man aged 50-60 years in good health and CMV-seropositive. Material: PBMCs. This CDR3 reads CATSSVAGGSYEQYF. CDR3 DNA: TGTGCCACCAGTTCGGTAGCGGGAGGCTCCTACGAGCAGTACTTC.